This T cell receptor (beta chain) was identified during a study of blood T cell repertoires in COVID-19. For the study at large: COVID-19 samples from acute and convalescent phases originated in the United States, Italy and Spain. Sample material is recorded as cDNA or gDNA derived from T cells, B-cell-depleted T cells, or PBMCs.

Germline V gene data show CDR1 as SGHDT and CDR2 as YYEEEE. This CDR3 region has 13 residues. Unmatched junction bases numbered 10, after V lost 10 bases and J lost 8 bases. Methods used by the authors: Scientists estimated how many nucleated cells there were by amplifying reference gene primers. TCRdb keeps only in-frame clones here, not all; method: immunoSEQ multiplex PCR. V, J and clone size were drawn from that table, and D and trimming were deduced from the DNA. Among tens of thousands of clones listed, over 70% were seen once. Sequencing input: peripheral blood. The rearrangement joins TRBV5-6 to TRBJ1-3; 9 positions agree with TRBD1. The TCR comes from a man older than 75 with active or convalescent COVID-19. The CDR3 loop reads CAAGTGTRDTIYF. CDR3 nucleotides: TGTGCCGCAGGGACAGGGACACGGGACACCATATATTTT.